This entry concerns a single TCR beta chain. In the same sample, other DNA sequences code for this CDR3. This sample was taken from a study of blood T cell repertoires in COVID-19. The overall study: The United States, Italy and Spain were the sources of the acute and convalescent COVID-19 samples. T cells, B-cell-depleted T cells, or PBMCs supplied cDNA or gDNA.

The CDR3 contains 13 residues. Trimming pared 6 bases from V and 2 bases from J, leaving 11 bases between. Source study methods: Amplification with reference gene primers provided the estimates of nucleated cell counts. This table comes from immunoSEQ multiplex PCR, and its TCRdb copy is limited to in-frame clones, with some not included. V, J and clone size derive from that table, while D and trimming were established from the DNA sequence. The sample consists of around 240,000 clones, approximately 80% of them appearing once. The receptor was derived from a woman aged 50 to 60 with acute or convalescent COVID-19. Material for sequencing was peripheral blood. V is TRBV12-3 or TRBV12-4 and J is TRBJ2-7; D might be TRBD1 (5 bases). CDR3 DNA sequence: TGTGCCAGCAGCAGGGCGGCCCCCTACGAGCAGTACTTC. Protein: CASSRAAPYEQYF.